The next 23 T cell receptor beta chains were all read from a single sample in a study of blood T cells in healthy people across ages. Together with a sample-barcoded 5' primer, a J-beta primer mix was included in a second PCR lasting roughly 6 to 12 cycles. TCRdb passed the 5' RACE reads through MiXCR, listing each CDR3 protein once. The sample has around 1.1 million distinct CDR3 sequences; roughly two fifths are singletons. Sequenced sample: blood. The receptors derive from a man younger than 35 in good health.

A few counts support this clonotype. The gene calls are TRBV4-2 and TRBJ1-2, with D possibly matching TRBD1 (5 bases). Germline V gene sequence: CDR1 LGHNA, CDR2 YNFKEQ. The CDR3 runs to 14 residues. Deletions cut 0 bases from V and 8 bases from J, with 13 bases between. CDR3 protein: CASSQDTRGRGYTF. CDR3 coding DNA: TGTGCCAGCAGCCAAGATACAAGGGGAAGGGGCTACACCTTC.

This chain connects TRBV25-1 to TRBJ2-1, with 8 bases matching TRBD1. V was clipped by 1 base and J by 8 bases; unmatched bases: 7. Germline V gene lookup returns CDR1 MGHDK and CDR2 SYGVNS. This CDR3 comprises 15 residues. Here the CDR3 reads CASSEWYRGSDEQFF. The CDR3 bases are TGTGCCAGCAGTGAATGGTACAGGGGGAGTGATGAGCAGTTCTTC.

This clonotype has at least ten counts. The chain employs TRBV4-3 and TRBJ1-2; maybe TRBD1 (5 bases). Looked up from germline, CDR1 is LGHNA and CDR2 is YSLEER. Trimming shortened V by 0 bases and J by 2 bases, and 10 bases separated the two germline ends. The CDR3 is made up of 15 amino acids. The chain's CDR3 is CASSQDRGSNYGYTF. The CDR3 DNA reads as TGCGCCAGCAGCCAAGATCGGGGCAGCAACTATGGCTACACCTTC.

The J gene is TRBJ2-1, the V gene TRBV25-1; the match to TRBD1 covers 8 bases. The CDR3 is 20 residues long. Germline V gene data show CDR1 as MGHDK and CDR2 as SYGVNS. Trimming took 3 bases from V and 1 from J; bases not matched to a gene: 17. CDR3 sequence: CASSDRPGQVYPSSYNEQFF. CDR3 nucleotide sequence: TGTGCCAGCAGTGATCGCCCGGGACAGGTATACCCGTCATCCTACAATGAGCAGTTCTTC.

The chain joins TRBV28 to TRBJ2-1; perhaps TRBD2 as D (6 bases). The V and J ends lost 6 bases and 4 bases respectively, with 16 bases between them. CDR3 size: 15 residues. CDR1 is MDHEN, CDR2 SYDVKM, per germline. The CDR3, as DNA: TGTGCCAGCAGGGGGGGACCGGAACGTTACAATGAGCAGTTCTTC. Amino acids: CASRGGPERYNEQFF.

The J gene is TRBJ2-3, the V gene TRBV9; 7 bases align to TRBD2. The CDR3 is 18 residues long. The V gene's germline CDR1 is SGDLS and CDR2 YYNGEE. Trimming cost V 3 bases and J 2 bases; bases outside gene matches: 15. CDR3 nucleotides: TGTGCCAGCAGCGCACCCCTTGAGCCCAGCGGGGACACAGATACGCAGTATTTT. Residues: CASSAPLEPSGDTDTQYF.

The rearrangement joins TRBV4-3 to TRBJ1-4; TRBD1 agrees at 9 bases. CDR3 length equals 15 residues. V was clipped by 4 bases and J by 11 bases; unmatched bases: 11. The germline gives CDR1 LGHNA, CDR2 YSLEER. The CDR3: CASSLGTGRGRKLFF. The DNA for the CDR3 is TGCGCCAGCAGCCTCGGGACAGGGAGAGGGAGGAAACTGTTTTTT.

The chain carries TRBV5-1 and TRBJ1-4; no clear D. From germline, CDR1 is SGHRS and CDR2 YFSETQ. The CDR3 consists of 13 residues. V was cut by 1 base and J by 5 bases, with 6 bases left in between. CDR3 residues: CASSLSSNEKLFF. The CDR3 DNA reads TGCGCCAGCAGCTTGAGTTCGAATGAAAAACTGTTTTTT.

This clonotype came up many times. The CDR3 sequence is CSATLGTTQETQYF. CDR3 in DNA: TGCAGTGCCACGCTCGGGACAACCCAAGAGACCCAGTACTTC. The chain combines TRBV20-1 with TRBJ2-5; D may be TRBD1 (6 bases). With 6 bases removed from V and 1 base from J, the gap between germline ends came to 15 bases. This CDR3 spans 14 amino acids. Germline loops: CDR1 DFQATT, CDR2 SNEGSKA (reference sequence).

The chain recombines TRBV5-6 with TRBJ1-1; possibly TRBD1 for D (5 bases). Germline CDR1 and CDR2: SGHDT and YYEEEE. V was trimmed by 3 bases and J by 4 bases, leaving 16 bases between them. There are 15 residues in the CDR3. The CDR3: CASSSGTALSTEAFF. In DNA, the CDR3 is TGTGCCAGCAGCTCAGGGACGGCGTTGAGCACTGAAGCTTTCTTT.

This clonotype was observed a few times. The rearrangement uses TRBV6-2 or TRBV6-3 and TRBJ2-2; D may be TRBD1 (6 bases). The CDR3 contains 16 residues. Germline V lookup: CDR1 MNHEY, CDR2 SVGEGT. The V and J ends lost 2 bases and 1 base respectively, with 11 bases between them. The CDR3 coding sequence is TGTGCCAGCAGTTACGACAGGACGGTGAACACCGGGGAGCTGTTTTTT. It specifies CASSYDRTVNTGELFF.

This clonotype was counted between two and nine times. The V gene is TRBV4-2, the J gene TRBJ2-2, with D possibly TRBD2 on 6 matching bases. CDR1 is LGHNA, CDR2 YNFKEQ, per germline. CDR3 length: 14 residues. V lost 4 bases and J lost 2, with 8 bases in between. CDR3 in amino acids: CASSRGENTGELFF. The CDR3, as DNA: TGTGCCAGCAGCCGGGGGGAAAACACCGGGGAGCTGTTTTTT.

Note on this clonotype: Mismatch with germline at one junction end may stem from a read error. This sequence joins TRBV27 and TRBJ2-2; D ambiguous. The germline V gene has CDR1 MNHEY and CDR2 SMNVEV (reference sequence). CDR3 length equals 16 residues. CDR3 nucleotide sequence: TGTGCCATCAGTTCTCGGCAGGTTGCTAACACCGGGGAGCTGTTTTTT. Translation gives CAISSRQVANTGELFF.

The chain has TRBV4-2 and TRBJ1-4, with D perhaps matching TRBD1 (6 bases). Per germline, CDR1 LGHNA and CDR2 YNFKEQ. V dropped 0 bases and J dropped 7 bases, with 9 bases sitting between them. The CDR3 has 14 residues. This CDR3 reads CASSQESRGEKLFF. In DNA, the CDR3 is TGTGCCAGCAGCCAAGAGTCCAGGGGTGAAAAACTGTTTTTT.

The chain recombines TRBV6-6 with TRBJ2-1; the D gene is possibly TRBD1 (6 bases). Deletions cut 7 bases from V and 9 bases from J, with 22 bases between. Germline V CDR1 and CDR2: MNHNY, SVGAGI (reference sequence). The CDR3 loop spans 15 amino acids. The CDR3 DNA reads TGTGCCAGCACCCCGGCAGGAGTTGGGGGCAGTGAGCAGTTCTTC. Protein product: CASTPAGVGGSEQFF.

The chain has TRBV12-1 and TRBJ2-5. TRBV12-1 is a documented pseudogene. This CDR3 comprises 13 residues. The CDR3 nucleotides read TGTGCCAGCAGTCAGGCGGTGAAAGAGACCCAGTACTTC. Protein: CASSQAVKETQYF.

The chain employs TRBV9 and TRBJ1-1, with D unclear. The V gene lost 0 bases and the J gene lost 3 bases, with 12 bases spanning the gap. Germline lookup yields CDR1 SGDLS and CDR2 YYNGEE. The CDR3 has 15 residues. The CDR3 DNA is TGTGCCAGCAGCGTAGGGCTAGGGCTGGACACTGAAGCTTTCTTT. Protein: CASSVGLGLDTEAFF.

The chain recombines TRBV20-1 with TRBJ2-1; the match to TRBD2 covers 11 bases. The CDR3 sequence is 16 residues long. The germline CDR1 and CDR2 sequences are DFQATT and SNEGSKA (reference sequence). Unmatched junction bases numbered 6, after V lost 3 bases and J lost 2 bases. Here the CDR3 reads CSASRPSGGPYNEQFF. The CDR3 nucleotides read TGCAGTGCTAGTAGGCCTAGCGGGGGGCCCTACAATGAGCAGTTCTTC.

This clonotype was found a few times. The rearrangement uses TRBV20-1 and TRBJ2-3; no clear D gene. V was shortened by 3 bases and J by 5 bases, with 6 bases between the two germline ends. The germline V gene encodes CDR1 DFQATT and CDR2 SNEGSKA (reference sequence). The CDR3 length is 11 residues. CDR3 DNA sequence: TGCAGTGCTAGTTCCGTAGATACGCAGTATTTT. Its translation is CSASSVDTQYF.

This chain uses TRBV20-1 with TRBJ1-5; 7 bases map to TRBD1. The trim removed 0 bases at V and 0 bases at J, leaving 8 bases unmatched. Germline V gene data show CDR1 as DFQATT and CDR2 as SNEGSKA (reference sequence). The CDR3 runs to 17 residues. The CDR3, as DNA: TGCAGTGCTAGAGATCACAGGGGCCCGTATAGCAATCAGCCCCAGCATTTT. Residues: CSARDHRGPYSNQPQHF.

The CDR3 sequence is CASSADTWAYEQYF. The DNA of the CDR3 is TGTGCCAGCAGCGCGGACACCTGGGCCTACGAGCAGTACTTC. The chain links TRBV7-8 to TRBJ2-7, with a weak D call TRBD1 (5 bases). The germline gives CDR1 SGHVS, CDR2 FQNEAQ. Deletions cut 5 bases from V and 2 bases from J, with 13 bases between. The CDR3 length is 14 residues. Drawing the rest from reference TRBV7-8 and TRBJ2-7, the complete variable domain is GAGVSQSPRYKVAKRGQDVALRCDPISGHVSLFWYQQALGQGPEFLTYFQNEAQLDKSGLPSDRFFAERPEGSVSTLKIQRTQQEDSAVYLCASSADTWAYEQYFGPGTRLTVT.

This sequence joins TRBV10-3 and TRBJ2-3; 10 bases are a match to TRBD1. The CDR3 sequence is 18 residues long. The V gene's germline CDR1 is ENHRY and CDR2 SYGVKD. V lost 0 bases, J lost 3 bases, and 9 bases stayed unmatched. Here the CDR3 reads CAISESTRGTGVTDTQYF. As DNA, the CDR3 is TGTGCCATCAGTGAGTCGACTCGGGGGACAGGGGTGACAGATACGCAGTATTTT.

This clonotype was counted a few times. The chain has TRBV12-3 or TRBV12-4 and TRBJ2-1; 7 bases are a match to TRBD1. The V and J ends lost 6 bases and 10 bases, in that order; junction bases with no gene match: 12. The CDR3 is 14 residues long. CDR3 DNA sequence: TGTGCCAGCAGGAAAGGACAGGACGCTTCAGAGCAGTTCTTC. This encodes CASRKGQDASEQFF.